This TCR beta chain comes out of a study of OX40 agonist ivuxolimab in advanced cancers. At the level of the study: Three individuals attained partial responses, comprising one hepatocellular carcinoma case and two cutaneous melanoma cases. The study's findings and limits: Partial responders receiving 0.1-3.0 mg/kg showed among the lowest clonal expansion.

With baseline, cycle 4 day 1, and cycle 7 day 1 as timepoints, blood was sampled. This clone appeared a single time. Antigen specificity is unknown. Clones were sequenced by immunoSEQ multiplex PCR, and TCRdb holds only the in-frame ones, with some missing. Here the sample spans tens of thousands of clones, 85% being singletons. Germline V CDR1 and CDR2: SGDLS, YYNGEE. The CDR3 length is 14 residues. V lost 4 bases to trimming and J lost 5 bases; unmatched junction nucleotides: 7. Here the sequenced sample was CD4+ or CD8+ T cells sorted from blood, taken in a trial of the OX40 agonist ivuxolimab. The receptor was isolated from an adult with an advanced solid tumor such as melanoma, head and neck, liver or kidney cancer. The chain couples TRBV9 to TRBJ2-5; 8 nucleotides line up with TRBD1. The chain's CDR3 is CASSPRTGRETQYF. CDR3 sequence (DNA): TGTGCCAGCAGCCCTCGGACAGGGAGGGAGACCCAGTACTTC.